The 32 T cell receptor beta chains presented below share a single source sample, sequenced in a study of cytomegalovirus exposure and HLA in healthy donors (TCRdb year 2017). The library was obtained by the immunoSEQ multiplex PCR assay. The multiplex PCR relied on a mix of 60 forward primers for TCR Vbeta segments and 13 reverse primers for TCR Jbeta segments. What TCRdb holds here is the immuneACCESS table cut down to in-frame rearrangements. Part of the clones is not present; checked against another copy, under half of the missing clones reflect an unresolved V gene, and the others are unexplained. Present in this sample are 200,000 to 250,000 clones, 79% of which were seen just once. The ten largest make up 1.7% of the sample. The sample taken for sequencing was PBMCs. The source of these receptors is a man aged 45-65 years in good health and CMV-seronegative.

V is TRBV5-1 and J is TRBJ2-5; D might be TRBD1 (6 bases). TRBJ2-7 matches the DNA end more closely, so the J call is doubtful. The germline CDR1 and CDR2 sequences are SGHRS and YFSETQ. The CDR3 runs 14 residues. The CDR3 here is CASSLAWTAYEQYF. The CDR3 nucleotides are TGCGCCAGCAGCTTGGCCTGGACAGCCTACGAGCAGTACTTC.

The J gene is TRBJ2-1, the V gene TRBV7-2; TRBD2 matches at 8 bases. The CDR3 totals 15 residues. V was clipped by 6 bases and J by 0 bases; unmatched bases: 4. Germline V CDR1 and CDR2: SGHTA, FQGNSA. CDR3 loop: CASRSSGSSYNEQFF. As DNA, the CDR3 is TGTGCCAGCAGATCCAGCGGGAGCTCCTACAATGAGCAGTTCTTC.

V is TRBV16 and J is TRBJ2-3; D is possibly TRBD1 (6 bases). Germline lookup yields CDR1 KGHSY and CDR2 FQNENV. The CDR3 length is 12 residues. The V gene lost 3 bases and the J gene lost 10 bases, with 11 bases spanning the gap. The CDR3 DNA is TGTGCCAGCAGCCACGGGACAAAAGCGCAGTATTTT. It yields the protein CASSHGTKAQYF. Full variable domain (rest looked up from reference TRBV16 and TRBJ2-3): GEEVAQTPKHLVRGEGQKAKLYCAPIKGHSYVFWYQQVLKNEFKFLISFQNENVFDETGMPKERFSAKCLPNSPCSLEIQATKLEDSAVYFCASSHGTKAQYFGPGTRLTVL.

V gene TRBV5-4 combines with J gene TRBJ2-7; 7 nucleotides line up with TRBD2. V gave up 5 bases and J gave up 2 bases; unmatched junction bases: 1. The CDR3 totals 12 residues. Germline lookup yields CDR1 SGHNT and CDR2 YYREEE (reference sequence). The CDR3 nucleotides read TGTGCCAGCAGGGGAGGGACCTACGAGCAGTACTTC. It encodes CASRGGTYEQYF.

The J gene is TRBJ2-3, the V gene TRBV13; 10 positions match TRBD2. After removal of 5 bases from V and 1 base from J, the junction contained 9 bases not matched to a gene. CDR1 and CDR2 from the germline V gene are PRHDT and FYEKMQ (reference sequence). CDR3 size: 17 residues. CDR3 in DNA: TGTGCCAGCAGCCTCCATCCAGGACTAGCGGGCACAGATACGCAGTATTTT. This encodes CASSLHPGLAGTDTQYF.

The CDR3 bases are TGTGCCAGCAGACCGGGACACTTCACAGATACGCAGTATTTT. This translates into CASRPGHFTDTQYF. J is TRBJ2-3 and V is TRBV27, with D tentatively TRBD1 (6 bases). V lost 6 bases and J 2 bases, leaving 12 bases between the germline ends. Germline V gives CDR1 MNHEY, CDR2 SMNVEV (reference sequence). The CDR3 length is 14 residues.

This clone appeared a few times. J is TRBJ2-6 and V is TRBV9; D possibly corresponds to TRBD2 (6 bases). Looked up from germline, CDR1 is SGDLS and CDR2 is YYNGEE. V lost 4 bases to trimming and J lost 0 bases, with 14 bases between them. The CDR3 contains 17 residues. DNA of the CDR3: TGTGCCAGCAGCACTCGGAGGGAACTCTCTGGGGCCAACGTCCTGACTTTC. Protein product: CASSTRRELSGANVLTF.

The CDR3 DNA reads as TGTGCCAGCAGCCCGCAGGGTACCTACGAGCAGTACTTC. Protein: CASSPQGTYEQYF. This chain joins TRBV13 and TRBJ2-7, with D possibly TRBD1 on 5 matching bases. Deletions cut 5 bases from V and 2 bases from J, with 10 bases between. This CDR3 contains 13 residues. The germline CDR1 and CDR2 sequences are PRHDT and FYEKMQ (reference sequence).

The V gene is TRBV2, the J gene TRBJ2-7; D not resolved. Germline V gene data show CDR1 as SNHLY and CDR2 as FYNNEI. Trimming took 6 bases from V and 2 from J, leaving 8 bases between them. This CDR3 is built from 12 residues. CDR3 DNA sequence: TGTGCCAGCAGGGGTGACACCTACGAGCAGTACTTC. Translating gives CASRGDTYEQYF.

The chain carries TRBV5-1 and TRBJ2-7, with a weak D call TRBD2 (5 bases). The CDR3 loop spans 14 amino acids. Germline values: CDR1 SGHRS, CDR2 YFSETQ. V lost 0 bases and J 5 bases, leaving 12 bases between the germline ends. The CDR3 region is CASSLEGRGDEQYF. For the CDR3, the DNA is TGCGCCAGCAGCTTGGAAGGGAGAGGCGACGAGCAGTACTTC.

The DNA for the CDR3 is TGTGCCAGCAGTTTGGAGAACAGGGTCAGCCTTAACACTGAAGCTTTCTTT. Translated, it gives CASSLENRVSLNTEAFF. The chain couples TRBV28 to TRBJ1-1; D is possibly TRBD1 (6 bases). The V gene's germline CDR1 is MDHEN and CDR2 SYDVKM. V was trimmed by 3 bases and J by 2 bases, leaving 19 bases between them. This CDR3 is 17 amino acids long.

CDR3 in amino acids: CASSLGVAGNEQFF. The CDR3 DNA reads TGTGCCAGCAGCCTCGGGGTAGCGGGCAATGAGCAGTTCTTC. The chain links TRBV7-6 to TRBJ2-1, with 7 bases identical to TRBD2. Germline V CDR1 and CDR2: SGHVS, FNYEAQ. This CDR3 is built from 14 residues. V shed 5 bases, J shed 6 bases, and the junction held 7 bases outside the gene matches. Combining the CDR3 with reference TRBV7-6 and TRBJ2-1 gives the whole variable domain GAGVSQSPRYKVTKRGQDVALRCDPISGHVSLYWYRQALGQGPEFLTYFNYEAQQDKSGLPNDRFSAERPEGSISTLTIQRTEQRDSAMYRCASSLGVAGNEQFFGPGTRLTVL.

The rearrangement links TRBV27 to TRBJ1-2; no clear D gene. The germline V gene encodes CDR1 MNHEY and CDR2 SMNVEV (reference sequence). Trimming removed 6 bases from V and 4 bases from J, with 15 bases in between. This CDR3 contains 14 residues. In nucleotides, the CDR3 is TGTGCCAGCAGATTGGAGGGTTCTAGCTATGGCTACACCTTC. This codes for CASRLEGSSYGYTF.

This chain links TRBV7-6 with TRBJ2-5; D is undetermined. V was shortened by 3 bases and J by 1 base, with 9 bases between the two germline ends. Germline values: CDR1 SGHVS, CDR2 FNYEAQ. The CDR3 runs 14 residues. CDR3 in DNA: TGTGCCAGCAGCTTGGGCATTTCCCAAGAGACCCAGTACTTC. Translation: CASSLGISQETQYF.

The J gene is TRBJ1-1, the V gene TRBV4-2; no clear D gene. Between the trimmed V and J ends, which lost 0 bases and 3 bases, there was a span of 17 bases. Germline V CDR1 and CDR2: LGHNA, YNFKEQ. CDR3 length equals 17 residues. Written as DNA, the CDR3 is TGTGCCAGCAGCCAAGATGGCCCCCTTACCAGTCACACTGAAGCTTTCTTT. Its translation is CASSQDGPLTSHTEAFF.

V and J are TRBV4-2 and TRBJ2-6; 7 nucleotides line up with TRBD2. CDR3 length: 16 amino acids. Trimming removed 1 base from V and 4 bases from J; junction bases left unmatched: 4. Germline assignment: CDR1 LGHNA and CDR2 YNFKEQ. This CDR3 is CASSQGGGTGANVLTF. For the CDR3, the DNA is TGTGCCAGCAGCCAAGGCGGGGGTACGGGGGCCAACGTCCTGACTTTC.

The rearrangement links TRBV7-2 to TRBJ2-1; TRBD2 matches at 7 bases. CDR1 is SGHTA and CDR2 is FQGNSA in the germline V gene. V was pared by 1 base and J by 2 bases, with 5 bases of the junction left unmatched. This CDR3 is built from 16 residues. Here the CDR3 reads CASSLGGRVTYNEQFF. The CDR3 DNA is TGTGCCAGCAGCTTAGGCGGGAGAGTAACCTACAATGAGCAGTTCTTC.

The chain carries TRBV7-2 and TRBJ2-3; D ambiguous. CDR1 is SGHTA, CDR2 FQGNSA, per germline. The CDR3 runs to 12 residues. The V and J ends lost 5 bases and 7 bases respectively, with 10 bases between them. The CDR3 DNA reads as TGTGCCAGCAGCCCCCGCGGCCATACGCAGTATTTT. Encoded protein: CASSPRGHTQYF.

DNA of the CDR3: TGTGCCAGCAGCACCGGACAGGGGGCTTACGAGCAGTACTTC. Protein: CASSTGQGAYEQYF. This chain links TRBV7-3 with TRBJ2-7, with TRBD1 identical over 11 bases. The V gene's germline CDR1 is SGHTA and CDR2 FQGTGA. Trimming removed 5 bases from V and 4 bases from J; junction bases left unmatched: 4. The CDR3 runs to 14 residues.

The CDR3, as DNA: TGCAGCGTTGCTGGACAGGGAGTTTCCTACGAGCAGTACTTC. Translated, it gives CSVAGQGVSYEQYF. The genes are TRBV29-1 and TRBJ2-7, with TRBD1 identical over 8 bases. This CDR3 comprises 14 residues. J gave up 1 base and V 4 bases, and 6 bases lay outside the gene matches. Germline-derived CDR1 and CDR2 are SQVTM and ANQGSEA.

The CDR3 region has the DNA TGCGCCAGCAGCTGGACAGGACCAAATCAGCCCCAGCATTTT. Translating it yields CASSWTGPNQPQHF. The chain is built from TRBV5-1 and TRBJ1-5; TRBD1 matches 7 bases. The CDR3 runs to 14 residues. V was clipped by 3 bases and J by 4 bases; unmatched bases: 4. Germline V gives CDR1 SGHRS, CDR2 YFSETQ.

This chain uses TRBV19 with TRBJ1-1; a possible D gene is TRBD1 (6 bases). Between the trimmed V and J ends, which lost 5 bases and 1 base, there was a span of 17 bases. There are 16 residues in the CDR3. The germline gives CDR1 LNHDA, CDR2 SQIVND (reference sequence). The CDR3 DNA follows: TGTGCCAGTAGTCTCCGACCCGGCAGGGGGAACACTGAAGCTTTCTTT. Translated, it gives CASSLRPGRGNTEAFF.

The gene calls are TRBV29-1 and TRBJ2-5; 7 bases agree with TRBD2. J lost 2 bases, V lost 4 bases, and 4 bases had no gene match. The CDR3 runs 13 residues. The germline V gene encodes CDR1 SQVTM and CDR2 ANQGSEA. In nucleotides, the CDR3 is TGCAGCGTTGTTCGCGGGAGTCAAGAGACCCAGTACTTC. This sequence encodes CSVVRGSQETQYF.

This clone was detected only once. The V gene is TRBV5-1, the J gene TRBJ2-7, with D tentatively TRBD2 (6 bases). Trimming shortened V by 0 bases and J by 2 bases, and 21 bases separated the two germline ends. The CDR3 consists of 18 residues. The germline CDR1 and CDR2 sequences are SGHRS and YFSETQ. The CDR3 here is CASSLDPIMSGFPYEQYF. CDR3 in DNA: TGCGCCAGCAGCTTGGATCCCATCATGAGCGGGTTTCCCTACGAGCAGTACTTC. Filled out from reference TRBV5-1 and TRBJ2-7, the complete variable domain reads KAGVTQTPRYLIKTRGQQVTLSCSPISGHRSVSWYQQTPGQGLQFLFEYFSETQRNKGNFPGRFSGRQFSNSRSEMNVSTLELGDSALYLCASSLDPIMSGFPYEQYFGPGTRLTVT.

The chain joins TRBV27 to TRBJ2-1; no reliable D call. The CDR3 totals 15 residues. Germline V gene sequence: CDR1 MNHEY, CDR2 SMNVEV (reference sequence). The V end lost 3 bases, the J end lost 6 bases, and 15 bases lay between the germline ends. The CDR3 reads CASSLTPLGRNEQFF. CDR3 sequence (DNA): TGTGCCAGCAGTTTGACCCCCCTTGGGCGCAATGAGCAGTTCTTC.

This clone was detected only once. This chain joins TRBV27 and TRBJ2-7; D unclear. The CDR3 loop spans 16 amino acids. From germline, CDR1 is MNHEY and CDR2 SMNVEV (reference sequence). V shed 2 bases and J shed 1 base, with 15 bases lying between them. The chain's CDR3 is CASSLKRANPSYEQYF. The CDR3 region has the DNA TGTGCCAGCAGTTTAAAGCGCGCCAACCCTTCCTACGAGCAGTACTTC.

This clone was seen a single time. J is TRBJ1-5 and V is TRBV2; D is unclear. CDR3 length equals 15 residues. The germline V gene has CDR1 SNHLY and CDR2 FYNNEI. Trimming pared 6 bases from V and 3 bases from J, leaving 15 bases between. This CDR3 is CASRKAEAINQPQHF. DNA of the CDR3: TGTGCCAGCAGGAAGGCTGAGGCCATCAATCAGCCCCAGCATTTT. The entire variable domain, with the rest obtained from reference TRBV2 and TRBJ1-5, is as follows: EPEVTQTPSHQVTQMGQEVILRCVPISNHLYFYWYRQILGQKVEFLVSFYNNEISEKSEIFDDQFSVERPDGSNFTLKIRSTKLEDSAMYFCASRKAEAINQPQHFGDGTRLSIL.

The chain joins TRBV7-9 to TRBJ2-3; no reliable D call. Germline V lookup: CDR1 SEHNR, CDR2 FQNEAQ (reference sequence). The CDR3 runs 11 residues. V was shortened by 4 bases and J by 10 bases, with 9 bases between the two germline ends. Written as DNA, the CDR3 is TGTGCCAGCAGCTCCCCTATTGCGCAGTATTTT. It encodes CASSSPIAQYF.

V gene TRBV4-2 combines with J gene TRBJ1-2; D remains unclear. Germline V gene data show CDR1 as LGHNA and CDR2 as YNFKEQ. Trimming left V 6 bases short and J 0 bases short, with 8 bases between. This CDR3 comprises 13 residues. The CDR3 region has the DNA TGTGCCAGCAGTCTGGGAGCTAACTATGGCTACACCTTC. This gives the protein CASSLGANYGYTF.

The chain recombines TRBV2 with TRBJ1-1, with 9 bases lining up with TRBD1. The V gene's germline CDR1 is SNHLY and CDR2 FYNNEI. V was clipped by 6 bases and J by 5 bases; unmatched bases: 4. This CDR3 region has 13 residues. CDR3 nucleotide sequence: TGTGCCAGCAGGTACAGGGGGCAAACTGAAGCTTTCTTT. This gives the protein CASRYRGQTEAFF. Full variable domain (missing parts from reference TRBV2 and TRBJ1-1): EPEVTQTPSHQVTQMGQEVILRCVPISNHLYFYWYRQILGQKVEFLVSFYNNEISEKSEIFDDQFSVERPDGSNFTLKIRSTKLEDSAMYFCASRYRGQTEAFFGQGTRLTVV.

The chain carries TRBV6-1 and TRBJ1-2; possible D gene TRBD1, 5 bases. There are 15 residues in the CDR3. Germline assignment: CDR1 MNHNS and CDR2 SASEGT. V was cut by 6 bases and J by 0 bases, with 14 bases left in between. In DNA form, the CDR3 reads TGTGCCAGCAGCTACCGAGACAGCCCTAACTATGGCTACACCTTC. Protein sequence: CASSYRDSPNYGYTF.

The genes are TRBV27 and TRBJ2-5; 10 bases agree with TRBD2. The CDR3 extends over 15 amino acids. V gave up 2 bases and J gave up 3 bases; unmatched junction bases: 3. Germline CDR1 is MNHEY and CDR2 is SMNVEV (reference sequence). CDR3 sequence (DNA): TGTGCCAGCAGTTTAAATGGACTAGCGGAAGAGACCCAGTACTTC. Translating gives CASSLNGLAEETQYF.